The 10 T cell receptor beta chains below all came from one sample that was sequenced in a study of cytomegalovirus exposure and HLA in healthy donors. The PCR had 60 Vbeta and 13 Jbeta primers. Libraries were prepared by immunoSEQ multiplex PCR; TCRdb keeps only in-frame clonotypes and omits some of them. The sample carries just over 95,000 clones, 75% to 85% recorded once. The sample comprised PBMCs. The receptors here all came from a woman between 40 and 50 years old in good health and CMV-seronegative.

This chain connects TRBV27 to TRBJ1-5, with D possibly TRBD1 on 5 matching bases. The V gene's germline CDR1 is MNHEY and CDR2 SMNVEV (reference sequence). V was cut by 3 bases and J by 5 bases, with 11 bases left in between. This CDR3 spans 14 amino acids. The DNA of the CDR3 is TGTGCCAGCAGTTTGTCTTCGGGGGATCAGCCCCAGCATTTT. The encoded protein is CASSLSSGDQPQHF.

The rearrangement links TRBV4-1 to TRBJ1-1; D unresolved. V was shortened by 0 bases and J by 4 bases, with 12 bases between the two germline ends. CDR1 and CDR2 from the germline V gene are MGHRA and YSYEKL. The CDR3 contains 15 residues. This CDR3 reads CASSQEVVQSTEAFF. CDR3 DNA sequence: TGCGCCAGCAGCCAAGAGGTAGTACAGAGCACTGAAGCTTTCTTT.

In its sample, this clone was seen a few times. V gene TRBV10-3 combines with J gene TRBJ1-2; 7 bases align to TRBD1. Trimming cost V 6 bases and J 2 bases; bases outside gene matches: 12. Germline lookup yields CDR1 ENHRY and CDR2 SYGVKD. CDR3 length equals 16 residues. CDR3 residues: CAIRGTDPRGNYGYTF. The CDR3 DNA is TGTGCCATCAGGGGGACAGACCCACGGGGGAACTATGGCTACACCTTC.

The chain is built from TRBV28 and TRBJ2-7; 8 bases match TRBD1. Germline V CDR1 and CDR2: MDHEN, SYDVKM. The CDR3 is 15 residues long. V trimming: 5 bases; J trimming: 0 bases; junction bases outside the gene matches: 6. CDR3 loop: CASSTGQGFSYEQYF. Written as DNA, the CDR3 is TGTGCCAGCAGTACCGGACAGGGTTTCTCCTACGAGCAGTACTTC.

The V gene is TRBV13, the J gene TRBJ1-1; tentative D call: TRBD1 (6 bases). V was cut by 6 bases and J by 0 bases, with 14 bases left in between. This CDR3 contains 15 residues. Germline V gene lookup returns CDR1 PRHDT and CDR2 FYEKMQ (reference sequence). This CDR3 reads CASSSKTGVNTEAFF. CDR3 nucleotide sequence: TGTGCCAGCAGTTCTAAGACAGGAGTGAACACTGAAGCTTTCTTT.

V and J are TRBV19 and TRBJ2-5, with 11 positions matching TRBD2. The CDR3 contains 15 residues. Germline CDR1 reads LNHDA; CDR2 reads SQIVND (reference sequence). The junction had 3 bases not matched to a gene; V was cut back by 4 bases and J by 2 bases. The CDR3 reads CASSTLAGGQETQYF. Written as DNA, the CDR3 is TGTGCCAGTAGTACCTTAGCGGGGGGGCAAGAGACCCAGTACTTC.

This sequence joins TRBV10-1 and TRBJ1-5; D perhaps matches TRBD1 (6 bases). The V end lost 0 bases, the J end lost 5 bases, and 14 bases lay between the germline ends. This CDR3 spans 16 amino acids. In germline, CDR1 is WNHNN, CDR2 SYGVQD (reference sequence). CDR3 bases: TGCGCCAGCAGTGAGTCATTCCGGACAGAAGATCAGCCCCAGCATTTT. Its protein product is CASSESFRTEDQPQHF.

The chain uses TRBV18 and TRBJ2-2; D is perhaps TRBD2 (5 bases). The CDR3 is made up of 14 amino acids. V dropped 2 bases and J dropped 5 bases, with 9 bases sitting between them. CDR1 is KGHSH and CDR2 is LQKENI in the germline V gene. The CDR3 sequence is CASSPLRETGELFF. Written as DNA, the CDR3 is TGTGCCAGCTCACCATTACGGGAAACCGGGGAGCTGTTTTTT.

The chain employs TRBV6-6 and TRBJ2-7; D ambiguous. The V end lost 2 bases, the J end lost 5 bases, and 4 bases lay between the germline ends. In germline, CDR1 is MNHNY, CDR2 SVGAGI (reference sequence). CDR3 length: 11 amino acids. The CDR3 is CASSYVDEQYF. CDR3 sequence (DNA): TGTGCCAGCAGTTACGTAGACGAGCAGTACTTC.

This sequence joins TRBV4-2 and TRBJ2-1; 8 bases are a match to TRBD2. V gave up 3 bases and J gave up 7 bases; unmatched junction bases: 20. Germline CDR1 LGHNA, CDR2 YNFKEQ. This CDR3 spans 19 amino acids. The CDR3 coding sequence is TGTGCCAGCAGCCACGGGCACGGACTAGCCTGGCGTGAGGGGAATGAGCAGTTCTTC. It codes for CASSHGHGLAWREGNEQFF.